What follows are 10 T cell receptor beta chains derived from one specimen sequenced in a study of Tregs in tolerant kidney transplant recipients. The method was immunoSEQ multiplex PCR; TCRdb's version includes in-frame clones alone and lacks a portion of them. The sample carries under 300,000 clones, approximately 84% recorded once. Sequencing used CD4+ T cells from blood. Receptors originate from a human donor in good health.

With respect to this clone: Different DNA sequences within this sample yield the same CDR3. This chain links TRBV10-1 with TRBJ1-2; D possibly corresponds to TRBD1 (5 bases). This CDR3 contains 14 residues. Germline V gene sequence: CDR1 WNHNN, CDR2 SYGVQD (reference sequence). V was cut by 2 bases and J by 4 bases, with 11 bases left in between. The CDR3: CASSEGTGLYGYTF. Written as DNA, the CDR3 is TGCGCCAGCAGTGAGGGGACGGGGCTCTATGGCTACACCTTC.

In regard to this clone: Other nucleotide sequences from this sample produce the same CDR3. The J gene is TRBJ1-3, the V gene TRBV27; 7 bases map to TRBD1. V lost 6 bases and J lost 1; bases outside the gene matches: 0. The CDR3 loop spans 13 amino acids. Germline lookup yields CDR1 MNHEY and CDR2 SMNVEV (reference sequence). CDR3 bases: TGTGCCAGCAGACAGGGGTCTGGAAACACCATATATTTT. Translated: CASRQGSGNTIYF.

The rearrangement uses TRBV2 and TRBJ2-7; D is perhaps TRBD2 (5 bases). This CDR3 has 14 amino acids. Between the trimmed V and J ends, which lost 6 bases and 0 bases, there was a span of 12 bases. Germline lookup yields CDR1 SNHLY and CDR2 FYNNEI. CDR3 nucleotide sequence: TGTGCCAGCAGCTTAGCGATGAGCTCCTACGAGCAGTACTTC. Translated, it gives CASSLAMSSYEQYF.

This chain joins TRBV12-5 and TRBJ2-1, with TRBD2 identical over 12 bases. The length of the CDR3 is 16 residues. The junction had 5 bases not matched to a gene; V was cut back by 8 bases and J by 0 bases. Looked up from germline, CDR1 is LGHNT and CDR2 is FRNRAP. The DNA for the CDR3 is TGTGCTAGTTCTAGCGGGAGGGCCAGCTCCTACAATGAGCAGTTCTTC. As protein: CASSSGRASSYNEQFF. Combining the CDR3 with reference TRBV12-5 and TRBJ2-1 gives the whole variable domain DARVTQTPRHKVTEMGQEVTMRCQPILGHNTVFWYRQTMMQGLELLAYFRNRAPLDDSGMPKDRFSAEMPDATLATLKIQPSEPRDSAVYFCASSSGRASSYNEQFFGPGTRLTVL.

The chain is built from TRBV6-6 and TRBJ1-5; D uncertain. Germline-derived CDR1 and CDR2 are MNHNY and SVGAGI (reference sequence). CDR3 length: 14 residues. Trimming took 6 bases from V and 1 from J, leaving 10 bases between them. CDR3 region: CASRTGSSNQPQHF. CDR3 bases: TGTGCCAGCAGGACGGGCTCGAGCAATCAGCCCCAGCATTTT.

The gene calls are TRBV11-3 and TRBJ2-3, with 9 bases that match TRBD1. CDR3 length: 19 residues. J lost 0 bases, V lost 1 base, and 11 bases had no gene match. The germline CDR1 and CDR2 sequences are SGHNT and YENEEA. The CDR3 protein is CASSLGPGQGRSSTDTQYF. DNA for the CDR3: TGTGCCAGCAGCTTAGGTCCGGGACAGGGAAGATCCAGCACAGATACGCAGTATTTT.

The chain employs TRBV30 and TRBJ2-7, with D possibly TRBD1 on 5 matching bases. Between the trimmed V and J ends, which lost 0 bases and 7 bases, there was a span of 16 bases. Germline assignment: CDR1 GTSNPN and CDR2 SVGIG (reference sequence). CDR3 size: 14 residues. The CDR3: CAWSVGPLVLEQYF. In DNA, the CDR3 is TGTGCCTGGAGTGTGGGGCCTCTAGTGTTGGAGCAGTACTTC.

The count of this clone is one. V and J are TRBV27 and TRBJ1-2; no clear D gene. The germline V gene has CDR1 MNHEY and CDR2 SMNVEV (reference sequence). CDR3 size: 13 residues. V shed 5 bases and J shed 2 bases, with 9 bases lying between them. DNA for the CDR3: TGTGCCAGCAGTCAAATGGGGAACTATGGCTACACCTTC. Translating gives CASSQMGNYGYTF.

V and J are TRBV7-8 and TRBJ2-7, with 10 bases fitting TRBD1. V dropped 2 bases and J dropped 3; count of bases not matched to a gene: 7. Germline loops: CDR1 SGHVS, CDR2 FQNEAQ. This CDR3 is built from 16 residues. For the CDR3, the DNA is TGTGCCAGCAGCTTATGGGGACAGGGGTCTGTCTACGAGCAGTACTTC. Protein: CASSLWGQGSVYEQYF.

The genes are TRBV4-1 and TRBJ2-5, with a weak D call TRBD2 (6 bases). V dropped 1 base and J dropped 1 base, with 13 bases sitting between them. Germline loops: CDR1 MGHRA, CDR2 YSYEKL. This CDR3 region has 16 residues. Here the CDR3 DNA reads TGCGCCAGCAGCCAAGGGCGAGCCGGGGGCCAAGAGACCCAGTACTTC. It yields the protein CASSQGRAGGQETQYF.